This T cell receptor beta chain was observed in a study of T cells in Graves' hyperthyroidism and ophthalmopathy. Amplification yielded TCR beta CDR3 regions, with RNA transcripts as the source. During a first-round RT-PCR of the TCR CDR3, the HTBI primer set was used. MiXCR, run by TCRdb on the multiplex PCR reads, gives a single entry per CDR3 protein. The sample lists approximately 640,000 distinct CDR3 sequences, 15% to 20% occurring once. This clonotype has at least ten counts. Trimming removed 6 bases from V and 0 bases from J, with 15 bases in between. CDR3 length equals 16 residues. Germline assignment: CDR1 LGHDT and CDR2 YNNKEL (reference sequence).

This TCR was recovered from a woman aged 25-40 years with Graves' hyperthyroidism. The material sequenced was blood. This sequence joins TRBV3-1 and TRBJ2-1; D tentatively fits TRBD1 or TRBD2 (5 bases each). CDR3 in amino acids: CASRQWDRSSYNEQFF. Written as DNA, the CDR3 is TGTGCCAGCAGACAGTGGGACCGAAGCTCCTACAATGAGCAGTTCTTC.